This T cell receptor beta chain was obtained from a study of technical replicates of blood from a handful of donors. Sequencing used immunoSEQ multiplex PCR; TCRdb keeps in-frame clones, though not all of them. The table lists approximately 95,000 clones, roughly 95% of them singletons. The specimen sequenced was T cells isolated from PBMCs. The source of this sequence is a human donor in good health.

CDR3 sequence: CASSPWTGPYEQYF. The CDR3 DNA reads as TGTGCCAGCAGCCCCTGGACAGGCCCCTACGAGCAGTACTTC. The chain carries TRBV7-8 and TRBJ2-7; 7 bases line up with TRBD1. In germline, CDR1 is SGHVS, CDR2 FQNEAQ. V dropped 5 bases and J dropped 2; count of bases not matched to a gene: 6. This CDR3 is 14 amino acids long. The full variable domain, completed using reference TRBV7-8 and TRBJ2-7, is GAGVSQSPRYKVAKRGQDVALRCDPISGHVSLFWYQQALGQGPEFLTYFQNEAQLDKSGLPSDRFFAERPEGSVSTLKIQRTQQEDSAVYLCASSPWTGPYEQYFGPGTRLTVT.